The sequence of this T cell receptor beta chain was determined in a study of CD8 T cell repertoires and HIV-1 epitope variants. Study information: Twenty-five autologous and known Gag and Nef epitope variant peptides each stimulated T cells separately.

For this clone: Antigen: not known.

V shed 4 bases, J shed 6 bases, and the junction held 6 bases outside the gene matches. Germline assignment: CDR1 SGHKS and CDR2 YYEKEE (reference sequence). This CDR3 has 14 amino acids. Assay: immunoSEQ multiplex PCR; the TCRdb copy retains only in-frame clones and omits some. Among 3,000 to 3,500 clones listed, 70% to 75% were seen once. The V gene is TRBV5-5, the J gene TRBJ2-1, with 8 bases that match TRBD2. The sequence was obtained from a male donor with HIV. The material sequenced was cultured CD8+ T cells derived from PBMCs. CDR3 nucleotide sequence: TGTGCCAGCAGCCCCTGGACTAGCCCCAATGAGCAGTTCTTC. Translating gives CASSPWTSPNEQFF.